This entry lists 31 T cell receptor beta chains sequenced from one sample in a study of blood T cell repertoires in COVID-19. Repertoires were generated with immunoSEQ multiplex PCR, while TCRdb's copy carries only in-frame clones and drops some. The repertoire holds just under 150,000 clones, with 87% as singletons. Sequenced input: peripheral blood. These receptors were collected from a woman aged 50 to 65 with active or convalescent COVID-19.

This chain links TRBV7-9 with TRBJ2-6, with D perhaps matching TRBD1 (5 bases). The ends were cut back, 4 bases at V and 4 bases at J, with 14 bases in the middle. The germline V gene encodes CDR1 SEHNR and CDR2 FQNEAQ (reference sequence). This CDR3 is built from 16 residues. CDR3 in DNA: TGTGCCAGCAGCTGGGGCCTAACGACGGGGGCCAACGTCCTGACTTTC. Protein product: CASSWGLTTGANVLTF.

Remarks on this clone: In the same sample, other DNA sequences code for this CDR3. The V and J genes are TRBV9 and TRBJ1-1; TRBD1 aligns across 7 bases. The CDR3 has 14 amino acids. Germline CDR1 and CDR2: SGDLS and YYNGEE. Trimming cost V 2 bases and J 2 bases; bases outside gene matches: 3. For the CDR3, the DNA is TGTGCCAGCAGCGTCGGGACAGTTAACACTGAAGCTTTCTTT. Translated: CASSVGTVNTEAFF. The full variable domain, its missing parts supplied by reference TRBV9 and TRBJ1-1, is DSGVTQTPKHLITATGQRVTLRCSPRSGDLSVYWYQQSLDQGLQFLIQYYNGEERAKGNILERFSAQQFPDLHSELNLSSLELGDSALYFCASSVGTVNTEAFFGQGTRLTVV.

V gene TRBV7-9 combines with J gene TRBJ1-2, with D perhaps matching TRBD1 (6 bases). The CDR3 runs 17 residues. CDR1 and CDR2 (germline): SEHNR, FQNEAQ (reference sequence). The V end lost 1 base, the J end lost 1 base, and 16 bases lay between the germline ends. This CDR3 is CASSLGGLSPGNYGYTF. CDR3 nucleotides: TGTGCCAGCAGCTTAGGGGGGCTATCCCCGGGTAACTATGGCTACACCTTC.

The CDR3 is CASSLLPPDSYSNQPQHF. CDR3 bases: TGTGCCAGCAGTTTATTACCCCCGGACAGTTATAGCAATCAGCCCCAGCATTTT. V usage is TRBV27 and J usage is TRBJ1-5; D may be TRBD1 (6 bases). The V end lost 1 base, the J end lost 0 bases, and 16 bases lay between the germline ends. This CDR3 comprises 18 residues. The germline CDR1 and CDR2 sequences are MNHEY and SMNVEV (reference sequence).

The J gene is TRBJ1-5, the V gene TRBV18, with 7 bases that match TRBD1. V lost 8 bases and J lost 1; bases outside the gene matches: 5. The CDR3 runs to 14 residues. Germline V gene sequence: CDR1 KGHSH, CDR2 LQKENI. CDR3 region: CASTTGTSNQPQHF. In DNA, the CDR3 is TGTGCCAGCACGACAGGGACGAGCAATCAGCCCCAGCATTTT.

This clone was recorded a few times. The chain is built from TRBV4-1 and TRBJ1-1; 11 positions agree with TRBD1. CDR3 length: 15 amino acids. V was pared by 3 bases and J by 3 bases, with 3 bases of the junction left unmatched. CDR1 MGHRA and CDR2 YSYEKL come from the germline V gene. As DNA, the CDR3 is TGCGCCAGCAGCCACCCGGGACAGGGGGACACTGAAGCTTTCTTT. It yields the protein CASSHPGQGDTEAFF.

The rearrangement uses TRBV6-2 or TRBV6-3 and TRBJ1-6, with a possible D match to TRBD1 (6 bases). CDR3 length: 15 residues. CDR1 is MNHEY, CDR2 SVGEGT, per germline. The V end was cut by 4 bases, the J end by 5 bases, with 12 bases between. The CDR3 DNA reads TGTGCCAGCAGTTCCAGGGGAGTAGATAATTCACCCCTCCACTTT. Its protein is CASSSRGVDNSPLHF.

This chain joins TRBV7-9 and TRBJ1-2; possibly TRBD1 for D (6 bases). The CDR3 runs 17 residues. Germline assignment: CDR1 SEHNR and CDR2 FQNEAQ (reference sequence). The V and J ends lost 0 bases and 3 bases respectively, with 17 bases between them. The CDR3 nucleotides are TGTGCCAGCAGCTTAGCTACAGGGTACCTGGGCCACTATGGCTACACCTTC. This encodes CASSLATGYLGHYGYTF.

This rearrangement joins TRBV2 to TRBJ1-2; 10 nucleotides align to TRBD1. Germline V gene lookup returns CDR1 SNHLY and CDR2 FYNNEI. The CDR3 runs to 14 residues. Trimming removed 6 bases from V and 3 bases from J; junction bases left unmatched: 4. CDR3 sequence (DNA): TGTGCCAGCAGCGACGGACAGGGGGACTATGGCTACACCTTC. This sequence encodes CASSDGQGDYGYTF.

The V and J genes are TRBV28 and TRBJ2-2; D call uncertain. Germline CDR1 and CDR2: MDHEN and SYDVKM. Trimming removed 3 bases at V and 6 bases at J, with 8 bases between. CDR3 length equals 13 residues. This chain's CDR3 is CASSLTEPGELFF. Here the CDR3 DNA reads TGTGCCAGCAGTTTGACGGAGCCCGGGGAGCTGTTTTTT.

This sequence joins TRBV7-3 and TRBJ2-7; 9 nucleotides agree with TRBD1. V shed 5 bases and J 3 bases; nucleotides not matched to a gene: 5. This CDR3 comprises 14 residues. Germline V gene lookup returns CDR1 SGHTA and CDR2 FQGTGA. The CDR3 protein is CASSPTGGGYEQYF. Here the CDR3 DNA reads TGTGCCAGCAGCCCAACAGGGGGCGGCTACGAGCAGTACTTC.

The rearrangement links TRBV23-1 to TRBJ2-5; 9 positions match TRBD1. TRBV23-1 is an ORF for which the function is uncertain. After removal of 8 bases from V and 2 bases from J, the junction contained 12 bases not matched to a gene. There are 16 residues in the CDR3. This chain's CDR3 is CASPPRRDRVQETQYF. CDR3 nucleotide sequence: TGCGCCAGCCCCCCACGGCGGGACAGGGTGCAAGAGACCCAGTACTTC.

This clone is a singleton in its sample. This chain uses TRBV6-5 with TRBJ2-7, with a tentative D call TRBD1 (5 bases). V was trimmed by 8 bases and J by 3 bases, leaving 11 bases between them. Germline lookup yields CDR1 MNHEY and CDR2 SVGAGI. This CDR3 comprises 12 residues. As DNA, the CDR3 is TGTGCCAGCGCAGGGTACCTCTACGAGCAGTACTTC. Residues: CASAGYLYEQYF.

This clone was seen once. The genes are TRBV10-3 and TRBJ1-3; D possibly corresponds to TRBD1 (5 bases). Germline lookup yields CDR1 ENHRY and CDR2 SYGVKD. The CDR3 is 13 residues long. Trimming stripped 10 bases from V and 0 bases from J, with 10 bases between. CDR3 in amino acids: CATFQGSGNTIYF. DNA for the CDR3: TGTGCCACCTTCCAGGGCTCTGGAAACACCATATATTTT.

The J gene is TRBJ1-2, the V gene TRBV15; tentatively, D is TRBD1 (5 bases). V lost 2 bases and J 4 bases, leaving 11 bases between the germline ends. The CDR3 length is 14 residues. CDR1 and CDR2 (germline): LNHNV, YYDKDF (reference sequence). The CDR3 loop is CATSRQGLVYGYTF. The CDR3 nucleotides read TGTGCCACCAGCAGACAGGGACTCGTCTATGGCTACACCTTC.

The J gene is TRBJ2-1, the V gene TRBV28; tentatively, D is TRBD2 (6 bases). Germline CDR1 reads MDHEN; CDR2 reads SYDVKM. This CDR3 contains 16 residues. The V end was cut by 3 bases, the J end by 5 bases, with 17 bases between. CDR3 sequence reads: CASSFRRASRHNEQFF. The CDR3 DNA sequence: TGTGCCAGCAGTTTCCGGAGGGCTAGCAGACACAATGAGCAGTTCTTC.

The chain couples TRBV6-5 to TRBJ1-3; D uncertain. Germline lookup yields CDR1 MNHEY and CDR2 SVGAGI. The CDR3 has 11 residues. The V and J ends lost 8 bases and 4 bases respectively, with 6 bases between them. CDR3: CASSFGNTIYF. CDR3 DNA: TGTGCCAGCTCGTTCGGAAACACCATATATTTT.

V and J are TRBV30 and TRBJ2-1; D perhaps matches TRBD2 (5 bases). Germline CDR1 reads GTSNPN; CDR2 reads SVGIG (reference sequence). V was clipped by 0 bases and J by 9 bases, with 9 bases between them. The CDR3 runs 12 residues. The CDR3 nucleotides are TGTGCCTGGAGTGTTCTAGCAAGTGAGCAGTTCTTC. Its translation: CAWSVLASEQFF. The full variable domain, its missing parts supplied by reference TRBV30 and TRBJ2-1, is SQTIHQWPATLVQPVGSPLSLECTVEGTSNPNLYWYRQAAGRGLQLLFYSVGIGQISSEVPQNLSASRPQDRQFILSSKKLLLSDSGFYLCAWSVLASEQFFGPGTRLTVL.

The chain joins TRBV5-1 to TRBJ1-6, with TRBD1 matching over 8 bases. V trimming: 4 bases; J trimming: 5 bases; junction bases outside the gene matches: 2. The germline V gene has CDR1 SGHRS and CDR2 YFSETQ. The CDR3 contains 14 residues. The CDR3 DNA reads TGCGCCAGCAGCCGACAGGGGAATAATTCACCCCTCCACTTT. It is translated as CASSRQGNNSPLHF.

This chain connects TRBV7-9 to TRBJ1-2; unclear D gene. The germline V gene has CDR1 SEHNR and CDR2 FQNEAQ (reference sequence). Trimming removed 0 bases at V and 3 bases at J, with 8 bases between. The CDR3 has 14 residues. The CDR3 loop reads CASSLAIQDYGYTF. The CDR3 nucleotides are TGTGCCAGCAGCTTAGCGATCCAGGACTATGGCTACACCTTC. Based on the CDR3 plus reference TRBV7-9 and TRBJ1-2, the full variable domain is DTGVSQNPRHKITKRGQNVTFRCDPISEHNRLYWYRQTLGQGPEFLTYFQNEAQLEKSRLLSDRFSAERPKGSFSTLEIQRTEQGDSAMYLCASSLAIQDYGYTFGSGTRLTVV.

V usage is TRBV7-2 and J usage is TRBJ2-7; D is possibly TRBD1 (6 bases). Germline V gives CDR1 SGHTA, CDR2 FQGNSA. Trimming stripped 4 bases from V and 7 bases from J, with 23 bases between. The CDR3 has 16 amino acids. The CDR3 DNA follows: TGTGCCAGCAGCTCTCTCACGACAGGTCCTTTACGAGAGCAGTACTTC. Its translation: CASSSLTTGPLREQYF.

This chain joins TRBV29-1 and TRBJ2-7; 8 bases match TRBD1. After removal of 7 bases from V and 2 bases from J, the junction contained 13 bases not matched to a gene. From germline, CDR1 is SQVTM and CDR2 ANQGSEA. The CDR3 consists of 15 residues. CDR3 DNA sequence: TGCAGCGCCGGAACCCCGGGCAGGGGGCCCTACGAGCAGTACTTC. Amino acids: CSAGTPGRGPYEQYF.

The CDR3 DNA sequence: TGTGCCAGTAGTCTAACTAGCGGGGGTATGGATACGCAGTATTTT. Translated: CASSLTSGGMDTQYF. This sequence joins TRBV19 and TRBJ2-3; TRBD2 matches 11 bases. V lost 5 bases to trimming and J lost 6 bases; unmatched junction nucleotides: 7. Germline V gene data show CDR1 as LNHDA and CDR2 as SQIVND (reference sequence). The length of the CDR3 is 15 residues.

CDR3 amino acids: CATSSRGGSQGRDTDTQYF. CDR3 coding DNA: TGTGCCACCAGCAGTCGGGGGGGTTCTCAGGGAAGGGACACAGATACGCAGTATTTT. The V gene is TRBV15, the J gene TRBJ2-3; 8 bases match TRBD2. The V gene end was trimmed by 3 bases and the J gene end by 2 bases; junction bases not matched to a gene: 16. The germline V gene has CDR1 LNHNV and CDR2 YYDKDF (reference sequence). The CDR3 length is 19 residues.

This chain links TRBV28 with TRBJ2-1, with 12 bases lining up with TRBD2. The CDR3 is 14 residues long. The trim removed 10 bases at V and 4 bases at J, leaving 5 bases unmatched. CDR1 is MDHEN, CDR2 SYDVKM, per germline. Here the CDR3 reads CATETSGSYNEQFF. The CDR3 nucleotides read TGTGCCACCGAGACTAGCGGGAGTTACAATGAGCAGTTCTTC.

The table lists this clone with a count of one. The CDR3 sequence: CASSEGVRNEKLFF. The CDR3 DNA follows: TGTGCCAGCTCGGAAGGGGTGAGAAATGAAAAACTGTTTTTT. The V gene is TRBV18, the J gene TRBJ1-4, with a tentative D call TRBD1 (5 bases). Trimming shortened V by 6 bases and J by 5 bases, and 13 bases separated the two germline ends. The CDR3 loop spans 14 amino acids. Germline V gene data show CDR1 as KGHSH and CDR2 as LQKENI.

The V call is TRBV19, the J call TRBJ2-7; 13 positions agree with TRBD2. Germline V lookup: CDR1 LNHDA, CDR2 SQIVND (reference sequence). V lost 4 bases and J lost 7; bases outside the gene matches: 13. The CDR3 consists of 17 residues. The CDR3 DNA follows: TGTGCCAGTAGTACTCGGACTAGCGGGAGCCCGGAGGGTGAGCAGTACTTC. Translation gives CASSTRTSGSPEGEQYF.

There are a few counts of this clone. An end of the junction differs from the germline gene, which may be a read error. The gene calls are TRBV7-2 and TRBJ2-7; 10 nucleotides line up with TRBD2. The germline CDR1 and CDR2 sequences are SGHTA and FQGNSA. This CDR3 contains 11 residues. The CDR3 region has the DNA TGTGCCAGCAGTACCGGGACTAGCGAGGAGTTC. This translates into CASSTGTSEEF.

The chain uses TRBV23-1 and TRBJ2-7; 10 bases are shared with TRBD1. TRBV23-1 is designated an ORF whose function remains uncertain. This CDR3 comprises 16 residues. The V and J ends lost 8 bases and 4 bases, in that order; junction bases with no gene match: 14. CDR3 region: CASRYGTGDLRYEQYF. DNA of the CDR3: TGCGCCAGCCGATACGGGACAGGGGATCTTCGGTACGAGCAGTACTTC.

CDR3 sequence (DNA): TGTGCCATCAGTGCCATACAGGGGCGGCGAGTACGAAACACCATATATTTT. Protein product: CAISAIQGRRVRNTIYF. The chain uses TRBV10-3 and TRBJ1-3; 7 positions agree with TRBD1. The CDR3 consists of 17 residues. The junction had 14 bases not matched to a gene; V was cut back by 4 bases and J by 5 bases. From germline, CDR1 is ENHRY and CDR2 SYGVKD.

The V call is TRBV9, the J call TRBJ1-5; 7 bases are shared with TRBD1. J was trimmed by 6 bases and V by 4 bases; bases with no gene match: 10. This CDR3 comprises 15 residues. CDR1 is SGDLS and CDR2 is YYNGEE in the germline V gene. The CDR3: CASSPGTVGGQPQHF. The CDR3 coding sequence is TGTGCCAGCAGCCCCGGGACAGTTGGGGGTCAGCCCCAGCATTTT.